The present T cell receptor beta chain was sequenced within a study of T cell repertoires in cytomegalovirus infection. This clonotype was seen ten or more times. MiXCR, applied by TCRdb to the reads, yields one record per CDR3 protein. The data hold under 800,000 distinct CDR3 sequences, with 20% to 25% observed a single time. The receptor was derived from a human donor in good health (CMV status not recorded). Some clones in this sample may be carry-over from other donors' samples. Sequencing was carried out using CD8+ T cells from PBMCs.

The CDR3 is CASSLRHAAGETQYF. The CDR3 DNA sequence: TGTGCCAGCAGCTTAAGGCATGCAGCTGGAGAGACCCAGTACTTC. V gene TRBV7-6 combines with J gene TRBJ2-5; D is unresolved. The CDR3 totals 15 residues. Germline CDR1 and CDR2: SGHVS and FNYEAQ. The V end was cut by 2 bases, the J end by 4 bases, with 14 bases between.